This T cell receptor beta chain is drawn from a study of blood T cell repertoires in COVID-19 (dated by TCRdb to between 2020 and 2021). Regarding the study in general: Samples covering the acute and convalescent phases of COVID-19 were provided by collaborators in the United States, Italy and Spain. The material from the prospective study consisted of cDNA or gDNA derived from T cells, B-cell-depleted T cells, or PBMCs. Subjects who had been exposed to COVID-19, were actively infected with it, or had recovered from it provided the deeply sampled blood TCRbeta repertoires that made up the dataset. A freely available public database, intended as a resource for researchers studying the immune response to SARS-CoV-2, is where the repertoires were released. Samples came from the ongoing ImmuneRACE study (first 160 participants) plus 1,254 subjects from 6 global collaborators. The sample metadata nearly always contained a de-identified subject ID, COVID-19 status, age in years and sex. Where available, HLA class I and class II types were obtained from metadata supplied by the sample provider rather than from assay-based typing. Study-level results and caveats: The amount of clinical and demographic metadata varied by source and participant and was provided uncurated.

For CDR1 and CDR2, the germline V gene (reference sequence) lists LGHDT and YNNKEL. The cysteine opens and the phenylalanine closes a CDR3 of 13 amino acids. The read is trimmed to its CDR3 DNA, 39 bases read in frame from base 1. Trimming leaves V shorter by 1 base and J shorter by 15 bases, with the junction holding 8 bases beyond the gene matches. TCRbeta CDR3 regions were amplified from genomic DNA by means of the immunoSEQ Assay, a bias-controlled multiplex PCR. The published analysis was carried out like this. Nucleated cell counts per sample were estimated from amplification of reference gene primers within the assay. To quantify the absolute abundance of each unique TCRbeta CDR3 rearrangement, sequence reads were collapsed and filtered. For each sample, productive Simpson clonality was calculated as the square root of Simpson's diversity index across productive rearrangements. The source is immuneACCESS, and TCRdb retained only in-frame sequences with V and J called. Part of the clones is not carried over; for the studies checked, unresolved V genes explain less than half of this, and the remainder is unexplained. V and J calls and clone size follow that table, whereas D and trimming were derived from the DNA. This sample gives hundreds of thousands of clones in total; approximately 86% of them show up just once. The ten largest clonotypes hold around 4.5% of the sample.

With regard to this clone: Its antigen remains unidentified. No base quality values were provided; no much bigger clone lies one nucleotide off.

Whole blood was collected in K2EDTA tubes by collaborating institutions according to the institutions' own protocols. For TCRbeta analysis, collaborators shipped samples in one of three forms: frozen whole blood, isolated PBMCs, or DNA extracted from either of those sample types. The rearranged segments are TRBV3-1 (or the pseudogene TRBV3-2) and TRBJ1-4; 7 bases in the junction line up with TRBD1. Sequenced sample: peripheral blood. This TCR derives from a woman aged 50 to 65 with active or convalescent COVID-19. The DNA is TGTGCCAGCAGCCAAGCAGCGACAGGGATTTTGTTTTTT. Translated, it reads CASSQAATGILFF.